In its sample, the clone carrying this TCR beta chain was seen many times. The antigen is unknown. The CDR3 contains 15 residues. V was trimmed by 0 bases and J by 5 bases, leaving 11 bases between them. The germline CDR1 and CDR2 sequences are MNHNS and SASEGT. Carried by each TCR cDNA molecule was a unique molecular identifier. TCRdb re-derived calls from the 5' RACE reads in MiXCR, one entry per CDR3 protein. The sample carries around 100,000 distinct CDR3 sequences, under 4.5% recorded once. Time point reported: sample taken at primary tumor resection. The donors, fewer than 90 patients with untreated early-stage non-small cell lung cancer, provided the samples. The data originate from a study of spatial heterogeneity in lung cancer. Study-wide results and limits: Ubiquitous and regional expanded TCR counts tracked ubiquitous and regional nonsynonymous mutations, respectively. In tumors, expanded intratumoral alpha and beta TCR counts tracked mutation counts.

V is TRBV6-1 and J is TRBJ1-5, with unresolved D. This clonotype was obtained from a male donor with early-stage non-small cell lung cancer. The sample here was lung tumor tissue, taken at surgery. In DNA form, the CDR3 reads TGTGCCAGCAGTGAAGCCGGGGTTGGGGATCAGCCCCAGCATTTT. The encoded protein is CASSEAGVGDQPQHF.